This entry describes one T cell receptor (beta chain). The target antigen is unknown. The sample is drawn from a study of T cell responses to AZD1222 COVID-19 vaccine. Study at large: Second-dose intervals near 4 or 12 weeks were combined. Study conclusions and caveats: Repertoire samples came only from after the peak T cell response. Females made up more of the donors, who were largely white British, and clonal diversity may have come out too low. Epitopes outside B.1.351 and B.1.1.7 mutated regions reportedly drew nearly half of spike TCRs.

The CDR3 runs to 15 residues. Unmatched junction bases numbered 5, after V lost 1 base and J lost 5 bases. Germline V gives CDR1 MNHNS, CDR2 SASEGT. Libraries were prepared by immunoSEQ multiplex PCR; TCRdb keeps only in-frame clonotypes and omits some of them. The sample has roughly 150,000 clones; about 87% are singletons. This chain joins TRBV6-1 and TRBJ2-5; 9 nucleotides agree with TRBD1. The sequence was obtained from an adult in good health. The sequencing used peripheral blood, collected on day 0 of AZD1222 vaccination. The CDR3 sequence: CASSEGNRGHETQYF. Here the CDR3 DNA reads TGTGCCAGCAGTGAAGGTAACAGGGGGCATGAGACCCAGTACTTC.